The 28 T cell receptor beta chains given below trace back to one sample, sequenced in a study of tumor-infiltrating lymphocytes in localized non-small cell lung cancer. The protocol was immunoSEQ multiplex PCR, while the TCRdb copy is restricted to in-frame clones and leaves out a portion. The sample carries tens of thousands of clones, roughly 85% recorded once. The source material was lung tumor tissue. All receptors come from a human donor with non-small cell lung cancer.

This rearrangement joins TRBV7-2 to TRBJ1-2, with a tentative D call TRBD1 (5 bases). The CDR3 loop spans 13 amino acids. Per the germline V gene, CDR1 is SGHTA and CDR2 is FQGNSA. Trimming stripped 5 bases from V and 8 bases from J, with 15 bases between. Here the CDR3 reads CASSPRGVGGYTF. In DNA, the CDR3 is TGTGCCAGCAGCCCCCGGGGGGTGGGGGGCTACACCTTC.

The rearrangement uses TRBV18 and TRBJ2-5, with a weak D call TRBD2 (6 bases). V was pared by 6 bases and J by 5 bases, with 16 bases between. This CDR3 region has 14 residues. Germline V gene lookup returns CDR1 KGHSH and CDR2 LQKENI. The DNA of the CDR3 is TGTGCCAGCTCCTTCGGGGGTAGAACGGAGACCCAGTACTTC. Its protein product is CASSFGGRTETQYF.

This chain joins TRBV5-6 and TRBJ1-4; D remains unclear. The germline CDR1 and CDR2 sequences are SGHDT and YYEEEE. This CDR3 region has 16 residues. V shed 0 bases and J shed 0 bases, with 9 bases lying between them. For the CDR3, the DNA is TGTGCCAGCAGCTTGGTTCCACCTACAACTAATGAAAAACTGTTTTTT. Amino acids: CASSLVPPTTNEKLFF.

This chain joins TRBV15 and TRBJ2-6; no clear D gene. V was trimmed by 0 bases and J by 0 bases, leaving 12 bases between them. The CDR3 runs to 18 residues. Germline CDR1 and CDR2: LNHNV and YYDKDF (reference sequence). CDR3 in DNA: TGTGCCACCAGCAGAGATCCGGGCCAGAGCTCTGGGGCCAACGTCCTGACTTTC. This gives the protein CATSRDPGQSSGANVLTF.

In its sample, this clone was seen a few times. V gene TRBV4-2 combines with J gene TRBJ1-1; TRBD1 aligns across 8 bases. V shed 8 bases, J shed 4 bases, and the junction held 12 bases outside the gene matches. This CDR3 region has 15 residues. Germline V lookup: CDR1 LGHNA, CDR2 YNFKEQ. The CDR3 bases are TGTGCCAGCGACCCGGGACAGGAGTCGGTCACTGAAGCTTTCTTT. As protein: CASDPGQESVTEAFF.

The chain links TRBV5-6 to TRBJ1-2; TRBD1 aligns across 8 bases. There are 15 residues in the CDR3. Unmatched junction bases numbered 13, after V lost 6 bases and J lost 6 bases. CDR1 and CDR2 from the germline V gene are SGHDT and YYEEEE. CDR3 DNA: TGTGCCAGCACCCCTATAGTGGGGGACAGGAATGGCTACACCTTC. It codes for CASTPIVGDRNGYTF.

This chain links TRBV2 with TRBJ1-2, with D maybe TRBD1 (6 bases). V was trimmed by 2 bases and J by 4 bases, leaving 11 bases between them. Germline CDR1 reads SNHLY; CDR2 reads FYNNEI. This CDR3 is 14 amino acids long. The CDR3 coding sequence is TGTGCCAGCAGTGAACGGGGACACCCCTATGGCTACACCTTC. Translation: CASSERGHPYGYTF. Complete variable domain (other parts from reference TRBV2 and TRBJ1-2): EPEVTQTPSHQVTQMGQEVILRCVPISNHLYFYWYRQILGQKVEFLVSFYNNEISEKSEIFDDQFSVERPDGSNFTLKIRSTKLEDSAMYFCASSERGHPYGYTFGSGTRLTVV.

The chain's CDR3 is CASSRTLQETQYF. The CDR3 nucleotides read TGCGCCAGCAGCCGGACACTCCAAGAGACCCAGTACTTC. The genes are TRBV5-1 and TRBJ2-5; a weak D match, TRBD1 (5 bases). The length of the CDR3 is 13 residues. Germline V gene sequence: CDR1 SGHRS, CDR2 YFSETQ. V was cut by 4 bases and J by 1 base, with 8 bases left in between.

This chain links TRBV5-1 with TRBJ2-7; 8 nucleotides agree with TRBD1. Germline V gene data show CDR1 as SGHRS and CDR2 as YFSETQ. This CDR3 has 14 residues. The junction had 2 bases not matched to a gene; V was cut back by 3 bases and J by 0 bases. CDR3 residues: CASSSDRDSYEQYF. CDR3 DNA sequence: TGCGCCAGCAGCTCGGACAGGGACTCCTACGAGCAGTACTTC. Supplemented by reference TRBV5-1 and TRBJ2-7, the full variable domain reads KAGVTQTPRYLIKTRGQQVTLSCSPISGHRSVSWYQQTPGQGLQFLFEYFSETQRNKGNFPGRFSGRQFSNSRSEMNVSTLELGDSALYLCASSSDRDSYEQYFGPGTRLTVT.

The rearrangement joins TRBV29-1 to TRBJ1-1, with D hard to call. The V end lost 6 bases, the J end lost 0 bases, and 5 bases lay between the germline ends. Germline CDR1 SQVTM, CDR2 ANQGSEA. The CDR3 has 11 residues. The CDR3 sequence is CSVLLNTEAFF. DNA for the CDR3: TGCAGCGTCCTCCTGAACACTGAAGCTTTCTTT.

V is TRBV6-5 and J is TRBJ1-5; D ambiguous. Trimming pared 2 bases from V and 4 bases from J, leaving 6 bases between. Germline V gives CDR1 MNHEY, CDR2 SVGAGI. This CDR3 contains 13 residues. The CDR3 loop reads CASSYVGNQPQHF. CDR3 coding DNA: TGTGCCAGCAGTTACGTGGGAAATCAGCCCCAGCATTTT.

J is TRBJ1-5 and V is TRBV6-6; unclear D gene. Trimming pared 8 bases from V and 6 bases from J, leaving 14 bases between. The CDR3 is 13 residues long. Germline V gene sequence: CDR1 MNHNY, CDR2 SVGAGI (reference sequence). As DNA, the CDR3 is TGTGCCAGCGAGGCAGTAGAGGGTCAGCCCCAGCATTTT. Protein sequence: CASEAVEGQPQHF.

This rearrangement joins TRBV7-2 to TRBJ2-5; D is tentatively TRBD1 or TRBD2 (6 bases each). V was shortened by 1 base and J by 4 bases, with 13 bases between the two germline ends. CDR3 length equals 15 residues. Germline assignment: CDR1 SGHTA and CDR2 FQGNSA. For the CDR3, the DNA is TGTGCCAGCAGCTTAGGGGGGGCAGGGACAGAGACCCAGTACTTC. This codes for CASSLGGAGTETQYF.

J is TRBJ2-5 and V is TRBV6-1, with D perhaps matching TRBD1 (6 bases). CDR3 length equals 15 residues. Trimming took off 0 bases at V and 3 bases at J, with 11 bases between the two ends. The germline V gene has CDR1 MNHNS and CDR2 SASEGT. CDR3 coding DNA: TGTGCCAGCAGTGAAGCCCAGGCAGGGGAAGAGACCCAGTACTTC. This translates into CASSEAQAGEETQYF.

V and J are TRBV15 and TRBJ1-5; D may be TRBD1 (5 bases). Germline-derived CDR1 and CDR2 are LNHNV and YYDKDF (reference sequence). The V end lost 2 bases, the J end lost 2 bases, and 19 bases lay between the germline ends. This CDR3 has 18 residues. CDR3 sequence (DNA): TGTGCCACCAGCAGACCTCCTCACGCCAGGGAAGGCAATCAGCCCCAGCATTTT. Translating gives CATSRPPHAREGNQPQHF.

The chain joins TRBV5-6 to TRBJ1-2; possible D gene TRBD1, 6 bases. The V gene lost 0 bases and the J gene lost 8 bases, with 8 bases spanning the gap. CDR3 length: 12 amino acids. Germline CDR1 and CDR2: SGHDT and YYEEEE. The CDR3 loop reads CASSLGQEGYTF. In DNA form, the CDR3 reads TGTGCCAGCAGCTTGGGACAGGAGGGCTACACCTTC.

The chain uses TRBV14 and TRBJ2-3, with D tentatively TRBD2 (6 bases). The CDR3 is made up of 14 amino acids. Trimming removed 4 bases at V and 2 bases at J, with 10 bases between. Germline CDR1 and CDR2: SGHDN and FVKESK. CDR3 nucleotide sequence: TGTGCCAGCAGCCTTCGGGACTTCACAGATACGCAGTATTTT. Its translation is CASSLRDFTDTQYF.

The chain couples TRBV4-3 to TRBJ1-2; D is undetermined. With 0 bases removed from V and 2 bases from J, the gap between germline ends came to 10 bases. Germline-derived CDR1 and CDR2 are LGHNA and YSLEER. The CDR3 sequence is 15 residues long. The CDR3 DNA reads as TGCGCCAGCAGCCAAGAGCCCGGACGGAACTATGGCTACACCTTC. This codes for CASSQEPGRNYGYTF.

Here the CDR3 reads CASTRLAGGTDTQYF. The DNA of the CDR3 is TGTGCCAGCACCCGACTAGCGGGGGGCACAGATACGCAGTATTTT. The rearrangement joins TRBV2 to TRBJ2-3; TRBD2 matches 12 bases. With V trimmed by 7 bases and J by 1 base, 3 bases remained unmatched. This CDR3 is 15 amino acids long. CDR1 and CDR2 (germline): SNHLY, FYNNEI. Full variable domain (rest looked up from reference TRBV2 and TRBJ2-3): EPEVTQTPSHQVTQMGQEVILRCVPISNHLYFYWYRQILGQKVEFLVSFYNNEISEKSEIFDDQFSVERPDGSNFTLKIRSTKLEDSAMYFCASTRLAGGTDTQYFGPGTRLTVL.

This clone qualifies as medium-sized. J is TRBJ1-2 and V is TRBV7-9; possible D gene TRBD1, 5 bases. Trimming removed 1 base at V and 4 bases at J, with 10 bases between. The CDR3 totals 14 residues. Germline V lookup: CDR1 SEHNR, CDR2 FQNEAQ (reference sequence). CDR3: CASSLDRSSYGYTF. The CDR3 region has the DNA TGTGCCAGCAGCTTAGACAGGTCCAGCTATGGCTACACCTTC.

In this sample, this clone turned up a few times. V is TRBV6-6 and J is TRBJ1-1; 9 bases agree with TRBD1. V was clipped by 4 bases and J by 4 bases; unmatched bases: 7. Per germline, CDR1 MNHNY and CDR2 SVGAGI (reference sequence). The CDR3 runs to 15 residues. The CDR3 DNA reads as TGTGCCAGCAGTTTAGGACAGGGGAGGACCACTGAAGCTTTCTTT. Its protein product is CASSLGQGRTTEAFF.

The rearrangement links TRBV4-1 to TRBJ2-3; TRBD1 matches 9 bases. Losses at the gene ends were 4 bases for V and 5 bases for J; bases not matched to a gene: 7. CDR3 length: 15 amino acids. Germline CDR1 reads MGHRA; CDR2 reads YSYEKL. This CDR3 reads CASSPRTGVLDTQYF. The DNA for the CDR3 is TGCGCCAGCAGCCCCCGGACAGGGGTGCTAGATACGCAGTATTTT.

V and J are TRBV7-2 and TRBJ1-5; 11 positions match TRBD1. The germline gives CDR1 SGHTA, CDR2 FQGNSA. Trimming at V came to 4 bases and at J to 5 bases, leaving 1 base not matched to a gene. The CDR3 length is 14 residues. CDR3 nucleotides: TGTGCCAGCAGCTCGGACAGGGGGCATCAGCCCCAGCATTTT. Amino acids: CASSSDRGHQPQHF.

The rearrangement links TRBV7-9 to TRBJ1-1; D is unresolved. The CDR3 runs 15 residues. V was cut by 4 bases and J by 6 bases, with 18 bases left in between. Germline V gene sequence: CDR1 SEHNR, CDR2 FQNEAQ (reference sequence). DNA for the CDR3: TGTGCCAGCAGCTCAGGCGAAGGGTTTGGAGCTGAAGCTTTCTTT. As protein: CASSSGEGFGAEAFF.

This rearrangement joins TRBV4-2 to TRBJ1-2; no reliable D call. Trimming took off 5 bases at V and 4 bases at J, with 14 bases between the two ends. Germline CDR1 and CDR2: LGHNA and YNFKEQ. The length of the CDR3 is 14 residues. The CDR3 region has the DNA TGTGCCAGCAGCGAGCCGGGAGAAGCCTATGGCTACACCTTC. Translated: CASSEPGEAYGYTF.

In nucleotides, the CDR3 is TGCGCCAGCAGCTTGGATGGTTTAAAAAACATTCAGTACTTC. It specifies CASSLDGLKNIQYF. The chain carries TRBV5-1 and TRBJ2-4; D remains unclear. The length of the CDR3 is 14 residues. The V gene lost 0 bases and the J gene lost 4 bases, with 8 bases spanning the gap. In germline, CDR1 is SGHRS, CDR2 YFSETQ.

This clone turned up a few times. CDR3 sequence reads: CASSGDTEAFF. The CDR3, as DNA: TGTGCCAGCAGCGGCGACACTGAAGCTTTCTTT. V is TRBV6-5 and J is TRBJ1-1; D remains ambiguous. Germline V gene lookup returns CDR1 MNHEY and CDR2 SVGAGI. The CDR3 sequence is 11 residues long. Trimming removed 6 bases at V and 3 bases at J, with 5 bases between.

The chain links TRBV27 to TRBJ1-1, with 8 positions matching TRBD1. V trimming: 3 bases; J trimming: 2 bases; junction bases outside the gene matches: 2. CDR1 MNHEY and CDR2 SMNVEV come from the germline V gene (reference sequence). The CDR3 runs to 14 residues. The CDR3 sequence: CASSFDRGNTEAFF. In DNA, the CDR3 is TGTGCCAGCAGTTTCGACAGGGGAAACACTGAAGCTTTCTTT.